Below are 30 T cell receptor beta chains sequenced from a single sample in a study of blood T cell repertoires in COVID-19. The table came from immunoSEQ multiplex PCR; TCRdb's copy has only in-frame clones and leaves some out. Of some 150,000 clones listed, 80% to 90% are singletons. Specimen: peripheral blood. The receptors stem from a woman aged 45-59 years with active or convalescent COVID-19.

This CDR3 is CASSQMLLTLAGGLQETQYF. CDR3 DNA sequence: TGCGCCAGCAGCCAAATGCTCCTTACGCTGGCGGGAGGACTACAAGAGACCCAGTACTTC. The rearrangement joins TRBV4-3 to TRBJ2-5, with TRBD2 matching 8 bases. Trimming removed 2 bases from V and 2 bases from J; junction bases left unmatched: 19. The CDR3 consists of 20 residues. CDR1 and CDR2 (germline): LGHNA, YSLEER.

The chain joins TRBV3-1 (or the pseudogene TRBV3-2) to TRBJ1-2, with 10 bases lining up with TRBD1. The CDR3 has 16 residues. Trimming cost V 6 bases and J 3 bases; bases outside gene matches: 10. Germline V gene data show CDR1 as LGHDT and CDR2 as YNNKEL (reference sequence). CDR3 sequence reads: CASRLTSGTGDYGYTF. CDR3 bases: TGTGCCAGCAGACTCACCTCCGGGACAGGGGACTATGGCTACACCTTC.

The chain couples TRBV28 to TRBJ2-1; 11 bases match TRBD2. V dropped 7 bases and J dropped 5; count of bases not matched to a gene: 25. Germline CDR1 reads MDHEN; CDR2 reads SYDVKM. There are 21 residues in the CDR3. CDR3 protein: CASTPGGWQGTSGRRNNEQFF. The CDR3 DNA reads as TGTGCCAGCACCCCCGGGGGGTGGCAGGGGACTAGCGGACGGAGAAACAATGAGCAGTTCTTC.

This clone was seen only once. This chain uses TRBV14 with TRBJ1-1, with 10 bases identical to TRBD1. Losses at the gene ends were 2 bases for V and 7 bases for J; bases not matched to a gene: 7. The germline gives CDR1 SGHDN, CDR2 FVKESK. The CDR3 has 15 residues. The CDR3 nucleotides are TGTGCCAGCAGCCAATCGGGACAGGGGCGATTTGAAGCTTTCTTT. Translating it yields CASSQSGQGRFEAFF.

This clone was counted a single time. This chain connects TRBV4-2 to TRBJ2-7; TRBD2 agrees at 9 bases. The trim removed 3 bases at V and 0 bases at J, leaving 3 bases unmatched. Germline lookup yields CDR1 LGHNA and CDR2 YNFKEQ. The CDR3 totals 15 residues. The chain's CDR3 is CASSQNSGSSYEQYF. CDR3 DNA: TGTGCCAGCAGCCAGAATAGCGGGAGCTCCTACGAGCAGTACTTC.

Details on this clone: At the DNA level, this CDR3 is encoded by other sequences in the same sample as well. This chain uses TRBV10-3 with TRBJ1-3; D is uncertain. With 8 bases removed from V and 4 bases from J, the gap between germline ends came to 6 bases. CDR3 size: 11 residues. Germline assignment: CDR1 ENHRY and CDR2 SYGVKD. CDR3 protein: CAIGQGNTIYF. DNA of the CDR3: TGTGCCATCGGGCAGGGAAACACCATATATTTT.

Many counts were recorded for this clone. V usage is TRBV2 and J usage is TRBJ2-7, with D tentatively TRBD2 (6 bases). The germline V gene has CDR1 SNHLY and CDR2 FYNNEI. The CDR3 length is 15 residues. V was clipped by 8 bases and J by 2 bases, with 19 bases between them. CDR3 DNA sequence: TGTGCCAGCCGTCCCGGGCGGGGAACCGCCTACGAGCAGTACTTC. Encoded protein: CASRPGRGTAYEQYF. The whole variable domain, remainder taken from reference TRBV2 and TRBJ2-7, is EPEVTQTPSHQVTQMGQEVILRCVPISNHLYFYWYRQILGQKVEFLVSFYNNEISEKSEIFDDQFSVERPDGSNFTLKIRSTKLEDSAMYFCASRPGRGTAYEQYFGPGTRLTVT.

This chain connects TRBV28 to TRBJ1-6, with D perhaps TRBD1 (5 bases). Germline CDR1 is MDHEN and CDR2 is SYDVKM. Trimming took off 2 bases at V and 13 bases at J, with 21 bases between the two ends. This CDR3 is 16 amino acids long. DNA for the CDR3: TGTGCCAGCAGTTTACCCTCGACAGATCAGGCTGCGCCCCTCCACTTT. Translated: CASSLPSTDQAAPLHF.

The chain has TRBV11-2 and TRBJ2-7; 11 nucleotides align to TRBD1. Germline V lookup: CDR1 SGHAT, CDR2 FQNNGV. Germline trimming cut 7 bases from V and 5 bases from J; bases unmatched to any gene: 7. The CDR3 consists of 14 residues. CDR3 nucleotides: TGTGCCAGCACGGTAGGGGACAGGGGGGACGAGCAGTACTTC. The encoded protein is CASTVGDRGDEQYF.

The chain links TRBV9 to TRBJ2-2; 10 nucleotides match TRBD2. The CDR3 is 17 residues long. The junction had 10 bases not matched to a gene; V was cut back by 3 bases and J by 5 bases. The germline CDR1 and CDR2 sequences are SGDLS and YYNGEE. The CDR3 DNA sequence: TGTGCCAGCAGCGGAGATTGGCTAGCGGGGGTAACCGGGGAGCTGTTTTTT. This translates into CASSGDWLAGVTGELFF.

The chain carries TRBV28 and TRBJ1-4; 7 positions agree with TRBD1. Germline CDR1 reads MDHEN; CDR2 reads SYDVKM. The CDR3 has 16 residues. V shed 1 base, J shed 7 bases, and the junction held 9 bases outside the gene matches. CDR3: CASSLYVETGREKLFF. The CDR3 nucleotides are TGTGCCAGCAGTTTATACGTAGAGACAGGGCGTGAAAAACTGTTTTTT.

V is TRBV7-9 and J is TRBJ2-1; 10 nucleotides match TRBD1. CDR1 and CDR2 from the germline V gene are SEHNR and FQNEAQ (reference sequence). After removal of 5 bases from V and 9 bases from J, the junction contained 7 bases not matched to a gene. This CDR3 spans 14 amino acids. The CDR3 region has the DNA TGTGCCAGCAGCAGGACAGGGGGAGTAAGTGAGCAGTTCTTC. Residues: CASSRTGGVSEQFF.

The chain has TRBV6-2 or TRBV6-3 and TRBJ1-2, with D tentatively TRBD1 (5 bases). V was shortened by 4 bases and J by 11 bases, with 23 bases between the two germline ends. Germline lookup yields CDR1 MNHEY and CDR2 SVGEGT. The CDR3 has 15 residues. The chain's CDR3 is CASSSPYGHLRGYTF. In DNA form, the CDR3 reads TGTGCCAGCAGTTCACCCTACGGACACCTTCGAGGATACACCTTC.

The V gene is TRBV20-1, the J gene TRBJ2-5; tentatively, D is TRBD1 (6 bases). V was shortened by 5 bases and J by 5 bases, with 9 bases between the two germline ends. Germline assignment: CDR1 DFQATT and CDR2 SNEGSKA (reference sequence). The CDR3 length is 11 residues. The CDR3 DNA sequence: TGCAGTGCTTACGACAGGGAGACCCAGTACTTC. Translating gives CSAYDRETQYF.

The chain combines TRBV18 with TRBJ2-1, with 9 nucleotides matching TRBD1. This CDR3 spans 15 amino acids. Trimming took 3 bases from V and 2 from J; bases not matched to a gene: 2. CDR1 KGHSH and CDR2 LQKENI come from the germline V gene. The CDR3 region has the DNA TGTGCCAGCTCACCCGGACAGGGGACCTACAATGAGCAGTTCTTC. This codes for CASSPGQGTYNEQFF.

This sequence joins TRBV7-6 and TRBJ1-2; no reliable D call. CDR3 length: 13 residues. Germline V CDR1 and CDR2: SGHVS, FNYEAQ. Trimming pared 1 base from V and 7 bases from J, leaving 10 bases between. CDR3 in DNA: TGTGCCAGCAGCTTAGGATCTGAGGGTGGCTACACCTTC. This sequence encodes CASSLGSEGGYTF.

V is TRBV4-1 and J is TRBJ1-4; tentative D call: TRBD1 (5 bases). CDR3 length: 15 residues. V was pared by 1 base and J by 4 bases, with 10 bases between. CDR1 is MGHRA and CDR2 is YSYEKL in the germline V gene. The CDR3 DNA reads as TGCGCCAGCAGCCAAGGTGGGAGGGGTAATGAAAAACTGTTTTTT. Translation gives CASSQGGRGNEKLFF.

The chain is built from TRBV19 and TRBJ2-7; 8 positions match TRBD2. V trimming: 5 bases; J trimming: 0 bases; junction bases outside the gene matches: 18. Germline V gene lookup returns CDR1 LNHDA and CDR2 SQIVND (reference sequence). This CDR3 is built from 19 residues. CDR3 protein: CASSSRMSLAVKSSYEQYF. DNA for the CDR3: TGTGCCAGTAGTTCAAGGATGTCACTAGCGGTAAAGAGCTCCTACGAGCAGTACTTC. Full variable domain (rest looked up from reference TRBV19 and TRBJ2-7): DGGITQSPKYLFRKEGQNVTLSCEQNLNHDAMYWYRQDPGQGLRLIYYSQIVNDFQKGDIAEGYSVSREKKESFPLTVTSAQKNPTAFYLCASSSRMSLAVKSSYEQYFGPGTRLTVT.

V usage is TRBV4-3 and J usage is TRBJ1-4, with TRBD1 identical over 7 bases. Germline V gene sequence: CDR1 LGHNA, CDR2 YSLEER. Losses at the gene ends were 3 bases for V and 1 base for J; bases not matched to a gene: 2. This CDR3 is 15 amino acids long. The DNA of the CDR3 is TGCGCCAGCAGCCAGGGGGACAGAACTAATGAAAAACTGTTTTTT. It specifies CASSQGDRTNEKLFF.

In its sample, this clone was seen once. The chain links TRBV30 to TRBJ2-7; a possible D gene is TRBD2 (5 bases). The V end was cut by 5 bases, the J end by 5 bases, with 22 bases between. The CDR3 extends over 15 amino acids. CDR1 and CDR2 (germline): GTSNPN, SVGIG (reference sequence). The CDR3 reads CAWAFKSGEPNEQYF. CDR3 sequence (DNA): TGTGCCTGGGCCTTTAAAAGCGGAGAGCCTAACGAGCAGTACTTC. The variable domain in full, with the rest retrieved from reference TRBV30 and TRBJ2-7, is SQTIHQWPATLVQPVGSPLSLECTVEGTSNPNLYWYRQAAGRGLQLLFYSVGIGQISSEVPQNLSASRPQDRQFILSSKKLLLSDSGFYLCAWAFKSGEPNEQYFGPGTRLTVT.

A word on this clone: Additional DNA sequences in this sample encode the identical CDR3. The chain recombines TRBV10-3 with TRBJ1-5; 9 bases map to TRBD1. With V trimmed by 4 bases and J by 5 bases, 3 bases remained unmatched. The CDR3 spans 14 residues. The V gene's germline CDR1 is ENHRY and CDR2 SYGVKD. CDR3 sequence: CAISAGQGDQPQHF. Here the CDR3 DNA reads TGTGCCATCAGTGCGGGACAGGGAGATCAGCCCCAGCATTTT.

The chain is built from TRBV7-2 and TRBJ2-2, with 7 bases lining up with TRBD1. The CDR3 runs to 17 residues. V shed 1 base, J shed 7 bases, and the junction held 12 bases outside the gene matches. Germline V gives CDR1 SGHTA, CDR2 FQGNSA. The CDR3 spells CASSLDAYRGRIGELFF. The CDR3 coding sequence is TGTGCCAGCAGCTTAGACGCCTACAGGGGTCGGATCGGGGAGCTGTTTTTT.

Details on this clone: Other DNA sequences from this sample encode an identical CDR3 as well. The chain uses TRBV6-4 and TRBJ2-3, with 7 positions matching TRBD1. CDR1 and CDR2 from the germline V gene are MRHNA and SNTAGT. After removal of 6 bases from V and 3 bases from J, the junction contained 6 bases not matched to a gene. This CDR3 spans 14 amino acids. Written as DNA, the CDR3 is TGTGCCAGCAGCCGACAGGGTGGGACAGATACGCAGTATTTT. It yields the protein CASSRQGGTDTQYF.

CDR3 nucleotide sequence: TGCGCCAGCAGCTTAACAGGGAACGAGCAGTACTTC. Amino acids: CASSLTGNEQYF. The chain has TRBV5-1 and TRBJ2-7; perhaps TRBD1 as D (6 bases). The V gene lost 2 bases and the J gene lost 5 bases, with 8 bases spanning the gap. CDR3 length: 12 amino acids. CDR1 is SGHRS, CDR2 YFSETQ, per germline.

The chain combines TRBV6-2 or TRBV6-3 with TRBJ2-3, with TRBD2 as a possible D gene (6 bases). Trimming stripped 4 bases from V and 7 bases from J, with 9 bases between. The V gene's germline CDR1 is MNHEY and CDR2 SVGEGT. The CDR3 totals 12 residues. The CDR3: CASSSREHTQYF. CDR3 sequence (DNA): TGTGCCAGCAGTTCTCGGGAGCATACGCAGTATTTT.

The chain carries TRBV7-9 and TRBJ2-1; D remains unclear. Germline V CDR1 and CDR2: SEHNR, FQNEAQ (reference sequence). The CDR3 runs 14 residues. Between the trimmed V and J ends, which lost 5 bases and 7 bases, there was a span of 15 bases. CDR3 region: CASSPSEKLNEQFF. Here the CDR3 DNA reads TGTGCCAGCAGCCCATCGGAGAAGTTAAATGAGCAGTTCTTC.

This clone was recorded a few times. The rearrangement joins TRBV10-3 to TRBJ2-7, with D unresolved. The CDR3 runs 12 residues. Trimming left V 3 bases short and J 5 bases short, with 8 bases between. Germline V gene data show CDR1 as ENHRY and CDR2 as SYGVKD. The CDR3 here is CAISDSSNEQYF. CDR3 in DNA: TGTGCCATCAGTGATTCTAGTAACGAGCAGTACTTC.

The chain employs TRBV19 and TRBJ2-7; 11 bases map to TRBD2. The CDR3 runs 16 residues. Germline values: CDR1 LNHDA, CDR2 SQIVND (reference sequence). With V trimmed by 6 bases and J by 0 bases, 7 bases remained unmatched. The CDR3 DNA is TGTGCCAGTAGCCCGATTAGCGGGGGGGCCTCCTACGAGCAGTACTTC. Translated, it gives CASSPISGGASYEQYF.

The chain links TRBV15 to TRBJ2-1; D unclear. The length of the CDR3 is 16 residues. Germline loops: CDR1 LNHNV, CDR2 YYDKDF (reference sequence). Trimming shortened V by 1 base and J by 0 bases, and 10 bases separated the two germline ends. CDR3 nucleotide sequence: TGTGCCACCAGCAGAGGGTGGGCCGACTCCTACAATGAGCAGTTCTTC. It codes for CATSRGWADSYNEQFF.

In the case of this clone: The DNA is omitted, as the CDR3 cannot be located on it reliably, and the CDR3 follows TCRdb's listing. The V and J genes are TRBV9 and TRBJ2-3; the table's D call, TRBD1, was not checked against the DNA. The germline V gene has CDR1 SGDLS and CDR2 YYNGEE. The CDR3 numbers 12 amino acids, ends counted. This chain's CDR3 is CASSVGHGTVLF.